These 13 T cell receptor beta chains were sequenced from one sample in a study of human T cells and chemical hapten exposure. TCRdb re-called the RACE reads with MiXCR, one entry per CDR3 protein. The data show fewer than 200,000 distinct CDR3 sequences, approximately 20% seen once. Indicated time point: patch test 1, 2 weeks after DPC sensitization. Described treatment: therapeutic diphenylcyclopropenone sensitization with weekly scalp DPC. The material was whole blood, obtained in connection with sensitization to the hapten diphenylcyclopropenone (DPC). These receptors all stem from a woman in her 50s with alopecia areata. Some clones in this sample may be carry-over from other donors' samples.

This clonotype was counted a few times. The chain employs TRBV7-8 and TRBJ2-5; the D is unclear. From germline, CDR1 is SGHVS and CDR2 FQNEAQ. The CDR3 runs 14 residues. V was trimmed by 5 bases and J by 1 base, leaving 11 bases between them. The CDR3 sequence is CASSPEVTQETQYF. The CDR3 bases are TGTGCCAGCAGCCCCGAGGTAACCCAAGAGACCCAGTACTTC.

The chain uses TRBV5-1 and TRBJ2-2; 9 nucleotides align to TRBD2. The junction had 4 bases not matched to a gene; V was cut back by 0 bases and J by 4 bases. This CDR3 contains 16 residues. Germline V gene data show CDR1 as SGHRS and CDR2 as YFSETQ. For the CDR3, the DNA is TGCGCCAGCAGCTTGGCAGCGGGAGGCCTCACCGGGGAGCTGTTTTTT. It yields the protein CASSLAAGGLTGELFF.

This clonotype was seen a handful of times. CDR3 loop: CSVRLAGGPGETQYF. Written as DNA, the CDR3 is TGCAGCGTCAGACTAGCGGGAGGGCCTGGGGAGACCCAGTACTTC. The V gene is TRBV29-1, the J gene TRBJ2-5; 14 bases map to TRBD2. V gave up 6 bases and J gave up 5 bases; unmatched junction bases: 8. Looked up from germline, CDR1 is SQVTM and CDR2 is ANQGSEA. CDR3 size: 15 residues. The full variable domain, rest sourced from reference TRBV29-1 and TRBJ2-5, is SAVISQKPSRDICQRGTSLTIQCQVDSQVTMMFWYRQQPGQSLTLIATANQGSEATYESGFVIDKFPISRPNLTFSTLTVSNMSPEDSSIYLCSVRLAGGPGETQYFGPGTRLLVL.

The chain links TRBV7-9 to TRBJ2-6; D is unclear. The CDR3 runs 15 residues. The germline gives CDR1 SEHNR, CDR2 FQNEAQ (reference sequence). V was cut by 4 bases and J by 0 bases, with 7 bases left in between. CDR3 protein: CASSSLPSGANVLTF. The CDR3 nucleotides read TGTGCCAGCAGCTCCCTCCCCTCTGGGGCCAACGTCCTGACTTTC. Full variable domain (rest looked up from reference TRBV7-9 and TRBJ2-6): DTGVSQNPRHKITKRGQNVTFRCDPISEHNRLYWYRQTLGQGPEFLTYFQNEAQLEKSRLLSDRFSAERPKGSFSTLEIQRTEQGDSAMYLCASSSLPSGANVLTFGAGSRLTVL.

This sequence joins TRBV5-5 and TRBJ1-4; D is unresolved. The CDR3 has 14 residues. V lost 5 bases and J 9 bases, leaving 17 bases between the germline ends. Germline values: CDR1 SGHKS, CDR2 YYEKEE (reference sequence). The CDR3: CASRQKAEGQKLFF. In DNA, the CDR3 is TGTGCCAGCAGACAGAAGGCAGAGGGCCAAAAACTGTTTTTT.

This sequence joins TRBV29-1 and TRBJ2-2; 9 positions match TRBD2. From germline, CDR1 is SQVTM and CDR2 ANQGSEA. The CDR3 loop spans 16 amino acids. V was pared by 6 bases and J by 4 bases, with 12 bases of the junction left unmatched. The CDR3 loop is CSVSIPGLAITGELFF. CDR3 bases: TGCAGCGTCTCTATACCGGGACTAGCTATCACCGGGGAGCTGTTTTTT.

V gene TRBV5-1 combines with J gene TRBJ1-6, with D tentatively TRBD1 (6 bases). The CDR3 has 20 residues. V gave up 2 bases and J gave up 4 bases, with 25 bases separating them. Germline loops: CDR1 SGHRS, CDR2 YFSETQ. CDR3 in DNA: TGCGCCAGCAGCTTTCGGACAGCCTTTACGTGGGGTGATTATAATTCACCCCTCCACTTT. This gives the protein CASSFRTAFTWGDYNSPLHF.

This clonotype was seen a few times. The gene calls are TRBV23-1 and TRBJ2-1, with TRBD1 matching 12 bases. TRBV23-1 is identified as an open reading frame with a role that is uncertain. CDR3 length: 16 amino acids. V trimming: 8 bases; J trimming: 7 bases; junction bases outside the gene matches: 12. For the CDR3, the DNA is TGCGCCAGCGAGCATGCGGGACAGGGGGCAGGGAATGAGCAGTTCTTC. Translating gives CASEHAGQGAGNEQFF.

The genes are TRBV29-1 and TRBJ1-1; maybe TRBD1 (5 bases). Per germline, CDR1 SQVTM and CDR2 ANQGSEA. CDR3 length equals 13 residues. V was cut by 6 bases and J by 4 bases, with 15 bases left in between. CDR3 loop: CSVGNTGGTEAFF. The CDR3 coding sequence is TGCAGCGTCGGAAATACAGGTGGCACTGAAGCTTTCTTT.

The J gene is TRBJ1-5, the V gene TRBV6-1; TRBD1 aligns across 9 bases. J lost 4 bases, V lost 8 bases, and 9 bases had no gene match. The CDR3 covers 15 residues. CDR1 and CDR2 from the germline V gene are MNHNS and SASEGT. DNA for the CDR3: TGTGCCAGCTTAAGGACAGGGGAATTTAATCAGCCCCAGCATTTT. This codes for CASLRTGEFNQPQHF.

The chain couples TRBV25-1 to TRBJ1-6, with D possibly TRBD1 on 5 matching bases. From germline, CDR1 is MGHDK and CDR2 SYGVNS. Trimming stripped 5 bases from V and 9 bases from J, with 17 bases between. This CDR3 is 15 amino acids long. CDR3: CASSPKSQGRSPLHF. The DNA for the CDR3 is TGTGCCAGCAGTCCGAAATCTCAGGGCCGTTCACCCCTCCACTTT.

The sample holds one count of this clonotype. Mismatch with germline at one junction end may stem from a read error. The gene calls are TRBV6-5 and TRBJ2-7; 10 bases align to TRBD2. The CDR3 runs 14 residues. In germline, CDR1 is MNHEY, CDR2 SVGAGI. The DNA for the CDR3 is TGTGCCAGCAGCCGGACTAGCGGTAACTACGAGCAGCACTTC. Its translation is CASSRTSGNYEQHF.

This clonotype is classed as medium-sized. This chain connects TRBV28 to TRBJ2-3; 12 positions match TRBD2. Germline V gene lookup returns CDR1 MDHEN and CDR2 SYDVKM. With 5 bases clipped from V and 6 bases from J, the junction kept 6 bases outside the gene matches. The CDR3 contains 15 residues. As DNA, the CDR3 is TGTGCCAGCAGTCCTAGCGGGAGGGCCGCGGATACGCAGTATTTT. It encodes CASSPSGRAADTQYF.